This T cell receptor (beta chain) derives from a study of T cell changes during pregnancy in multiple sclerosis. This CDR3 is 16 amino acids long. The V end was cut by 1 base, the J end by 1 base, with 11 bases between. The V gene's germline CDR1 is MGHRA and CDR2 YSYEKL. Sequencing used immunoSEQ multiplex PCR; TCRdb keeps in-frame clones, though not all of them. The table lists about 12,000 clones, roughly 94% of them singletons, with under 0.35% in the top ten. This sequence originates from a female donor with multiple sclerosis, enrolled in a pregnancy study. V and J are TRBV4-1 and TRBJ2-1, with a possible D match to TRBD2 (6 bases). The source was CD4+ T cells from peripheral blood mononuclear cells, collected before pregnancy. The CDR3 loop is CASSQGGVGSYNEQFF. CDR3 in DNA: TGCGCCAGCAGCCAAGGCGGGGTCGGGTCCTACAATGAGCAGTTCTTC.